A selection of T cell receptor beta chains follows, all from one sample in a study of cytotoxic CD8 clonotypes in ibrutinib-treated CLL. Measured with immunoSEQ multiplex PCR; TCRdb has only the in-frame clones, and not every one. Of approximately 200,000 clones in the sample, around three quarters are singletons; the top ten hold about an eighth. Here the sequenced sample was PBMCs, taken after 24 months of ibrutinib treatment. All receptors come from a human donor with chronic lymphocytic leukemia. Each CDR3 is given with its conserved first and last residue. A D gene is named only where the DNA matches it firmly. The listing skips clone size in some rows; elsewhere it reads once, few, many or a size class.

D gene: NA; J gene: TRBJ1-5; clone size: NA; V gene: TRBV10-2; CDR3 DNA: TGCGCCAGCAGTGCGCCGGACAGCAATCAGCCCCAGCATTTT; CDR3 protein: CASSAPDSNQPQHF
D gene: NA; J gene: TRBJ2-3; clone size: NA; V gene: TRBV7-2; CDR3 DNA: TGTGCCAGCAGCTTTAGAGGAGATACGCAGTATTTT; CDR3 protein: CASSFRGDTQYF
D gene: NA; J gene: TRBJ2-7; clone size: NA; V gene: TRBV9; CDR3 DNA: TGTGCCAGCAGCCCCCGGACTAAGGGCGAGCAGTACTTC; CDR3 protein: CASSPRTKGEQYF
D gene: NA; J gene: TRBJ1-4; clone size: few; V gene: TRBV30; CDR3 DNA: TGTGCCTGGAACAGGCAGGGGCTCGTAGAAAAACTGTTTTTT; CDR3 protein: CAWNRQGLVEKLFF
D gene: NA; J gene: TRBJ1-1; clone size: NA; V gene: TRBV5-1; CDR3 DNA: TGCGCCAGCAGCTCAACAGGGATCTCGGTGAATACTGAAGCTTTCTTT; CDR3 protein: CASSSTGISVNTEAFF
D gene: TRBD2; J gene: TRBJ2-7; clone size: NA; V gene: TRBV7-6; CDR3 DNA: TGTGCCAGCAGCTTAGTAAGCGGGAGTCTTTACGAGCAGTACTTC; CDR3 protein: CASSLVSGSLYEQYF
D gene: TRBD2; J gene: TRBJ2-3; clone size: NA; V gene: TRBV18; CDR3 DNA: TGTGCCAGCTCACCCCAAGCGGGAGGGAGCACAGATACGCAGTATTTT; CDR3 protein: CASSPQAGGSTDTQYF
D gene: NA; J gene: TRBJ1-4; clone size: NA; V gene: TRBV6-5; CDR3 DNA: TGTGCCAGCAGTTCAACAGACGCAACTAATGAAAAACTGTTTTTT; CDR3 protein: CASSSTDATNEKLFF
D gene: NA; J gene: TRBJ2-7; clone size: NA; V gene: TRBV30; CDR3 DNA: TGTGCCTGGGGACAGAGACCCTACGAGCAGTACTTC; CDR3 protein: CAWGQRPYEQYF
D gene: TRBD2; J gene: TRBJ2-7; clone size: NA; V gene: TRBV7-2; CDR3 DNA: TGTGCCAGCAGCTTAGAAGCTAGCGGGCCCTACGAGCAGTACTTC; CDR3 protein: CASSLEASGPYEQYF
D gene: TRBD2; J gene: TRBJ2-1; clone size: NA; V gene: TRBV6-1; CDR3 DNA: TGTGCCAGCAGTGAACTAGCGGGATCTTTAGTAAATGAGCAGTTCTTC; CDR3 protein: CASSELAGSLVNEQFF
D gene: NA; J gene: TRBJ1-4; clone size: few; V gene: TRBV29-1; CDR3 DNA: TGCAGCGTTAAGGGGGAGTTTAATGAAAAACTGTTTTTT; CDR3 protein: CSVKGEFNEKLFF
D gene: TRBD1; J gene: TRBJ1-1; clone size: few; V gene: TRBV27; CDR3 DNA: TGTGCCAGCAGTCCTCGGGACAGGGTTTTGTACACTGAAGCTTTCTTT; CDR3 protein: CASSPRDRVLYTEAFF
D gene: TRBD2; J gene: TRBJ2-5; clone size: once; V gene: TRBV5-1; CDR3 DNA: TGCGCCAGCAGCAAAATGGATCTCGCGGGAGGGCTTCAAGAGACCCAGTACTTC; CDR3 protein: CASSKMDLAGGLQETQYF
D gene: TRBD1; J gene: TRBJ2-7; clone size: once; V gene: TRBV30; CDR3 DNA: TGTGCCTGGAGTGCCCCTTCCGGGACAGGGGACGAGCAGTACTTC; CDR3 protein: CAWSAPSGTGDEQYF
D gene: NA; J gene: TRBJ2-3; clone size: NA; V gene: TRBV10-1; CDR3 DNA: TGCGCCAGCAGTGATTACCACTCCGGTACGCAGTATTTT; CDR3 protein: CASSDYHSGTQYF
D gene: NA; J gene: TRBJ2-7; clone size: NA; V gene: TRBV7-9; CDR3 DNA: TGTGCCAGCAGCTTCACACAGGGGAGGGTTTTGTGCGAGCAGTACTTC; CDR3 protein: CASSFTQGRVLCEQYF
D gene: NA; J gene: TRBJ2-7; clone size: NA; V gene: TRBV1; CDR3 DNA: TGCACCAGCAGCCATCCCCAAAGCAAAGGACTAGCGGGAGGGCCAGTACTCTACGAGCAGTACTTC; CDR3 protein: CTSSHPQSKGLAGGPVLYEQYF
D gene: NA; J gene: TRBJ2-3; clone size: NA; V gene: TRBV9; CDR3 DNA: TGTGCCAGCAGCGTAGGGCACAGCACAGATACGCAGTATTTT; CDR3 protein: CASSVGHSTDTQYF
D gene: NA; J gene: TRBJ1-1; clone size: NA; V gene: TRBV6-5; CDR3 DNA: TGTGCCAGCAGTTCCCTACACAGGGAAGCTTTCTTT; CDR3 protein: CASSSLHREAFF
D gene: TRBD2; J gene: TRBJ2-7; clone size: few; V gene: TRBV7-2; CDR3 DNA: TGTGCCAGCAGCTTAGCGGGGGGGACTACACCCTACGAGCAGTACTTC; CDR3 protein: CASSLAGGTTPYEQYF
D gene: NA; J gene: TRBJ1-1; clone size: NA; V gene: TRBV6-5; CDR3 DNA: TGTGCCAGCAATCGACCCCAGGGGAAAGCTTTCTTT; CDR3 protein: CASNRPQGKAFF
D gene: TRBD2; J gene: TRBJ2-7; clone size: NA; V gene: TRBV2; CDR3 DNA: TGTGCCAGCAGTGAAGCTTGGACTAGTTCCTACGAGCAGTACTTC; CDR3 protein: CASSEAWTSSYEQYF
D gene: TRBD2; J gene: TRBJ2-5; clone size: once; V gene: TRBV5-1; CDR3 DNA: TGCGCCAGCAGCTTGGCCGAGGGACTAGCGGGAGGGCCGGTCGGGGAGACCCAGTACTTC; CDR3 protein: CASSLAEGLAGGPVGETQYF
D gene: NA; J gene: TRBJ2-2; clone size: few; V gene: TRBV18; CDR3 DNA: TGTGCCAGCTCACCCCGAATCGTGGACGGAAACACCGGGGAGCTGTTTTTT; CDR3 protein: CASSPRIVDGNTGELFF
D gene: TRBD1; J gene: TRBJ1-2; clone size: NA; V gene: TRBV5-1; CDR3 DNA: TGCGCCAGCAGCTTGGACCCCAGGGGGCGATTCGATGGCTACACCTTC; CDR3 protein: CASSLDPRGRFDGYTF
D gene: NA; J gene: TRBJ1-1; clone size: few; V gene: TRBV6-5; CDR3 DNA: TGTGCCAGCAGTTACTCTTCGGGGGCCACTGAAGCTTTCTTT; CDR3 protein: CASSYSSGATEAFF
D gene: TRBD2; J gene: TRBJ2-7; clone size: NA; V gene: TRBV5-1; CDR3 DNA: TGCGCCAGCAGCTCACAGCGGGGGGCGGACTGCGAGCAGTACTTC; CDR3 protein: CASSSQRGADCEQYF
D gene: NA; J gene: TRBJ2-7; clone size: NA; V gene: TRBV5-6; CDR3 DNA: TGTGCCAGCAGCCACCGTCGGAGCTACGAGCAGTACTTC; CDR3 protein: CASSHRRSYEQYF
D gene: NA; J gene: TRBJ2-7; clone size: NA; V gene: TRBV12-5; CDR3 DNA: TGTGCTAGTGGCACAGGGTTTCACGAGCAGTACTTC; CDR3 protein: CASGTGFHEQYF
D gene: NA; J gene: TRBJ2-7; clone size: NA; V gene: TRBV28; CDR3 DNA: TGTGCCAGCAGCGAACTGGACACCGGATACGAGCAGTACTTC; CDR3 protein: CASSELDTGYEQYF
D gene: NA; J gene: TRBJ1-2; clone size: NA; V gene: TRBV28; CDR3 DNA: TGTGCCAGCTCTTCCTTTGGCTACACCTTC; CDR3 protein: CASSSFGYTF
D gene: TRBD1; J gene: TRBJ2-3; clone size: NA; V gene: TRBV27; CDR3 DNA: TGTGCCAGCAGTATCCGGGACAGGCTTACAGATACGCAGTATTTT; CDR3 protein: CASSIRDRLTDTQYF
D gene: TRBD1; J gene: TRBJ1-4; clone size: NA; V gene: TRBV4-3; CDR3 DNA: TGCGCCAGCAGTCCCGGGACAGGGGGTTTTATGGCTAATGAAAAACTGTTTTTT; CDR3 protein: CASSPGTGGFMANEKLFF
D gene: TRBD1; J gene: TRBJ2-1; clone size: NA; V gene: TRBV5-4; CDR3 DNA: TGTGCCAGCAGCTTGGGGGCAGGGGGCCACAATGAGCAGTTCTTC; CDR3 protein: CASSLGAGGHNEQFF
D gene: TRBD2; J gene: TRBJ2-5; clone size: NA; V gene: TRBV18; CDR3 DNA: TGTGCCAGCTCACTTCGATGGCGGGAGGCCTGGGAGACCCAGTACTTC; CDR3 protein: CASSLRWREAWETQYF
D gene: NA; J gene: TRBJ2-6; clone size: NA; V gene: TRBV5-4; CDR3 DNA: TGTGCCAGCAGCCGGGCCGGGAACTCTGGGGCCAACGTCCTGACTTTC; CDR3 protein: CASSRAGNSGANVLTF
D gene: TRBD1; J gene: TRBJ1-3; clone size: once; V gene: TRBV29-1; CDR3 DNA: TGCAGCGTTATCCAGGGGGCGGCTGGAAACACCATATATTTT; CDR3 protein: CSVIQGAAGNTIYF
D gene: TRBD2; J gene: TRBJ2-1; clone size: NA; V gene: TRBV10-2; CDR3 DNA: TGCGCCAGCACAAAACCCTGGACTAGCGGGAGCCCGACGGCCTACAATGAGCAGTTCTTC; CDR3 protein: CASTKPWTSGSPTAYNEQFF
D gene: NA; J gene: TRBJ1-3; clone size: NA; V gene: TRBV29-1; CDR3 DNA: TGCAGCGTTGTCCGCGGTCCCGGAAACACCATATATTTT; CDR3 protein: CSVVRGPGNTIYF
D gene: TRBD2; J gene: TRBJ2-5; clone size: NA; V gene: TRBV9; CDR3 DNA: TGTGCCAGCAGCGTAGGGAGTAGCGGGAGATTTCAAGAGACCCAGTACTTC; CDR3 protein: CASSVGSSGRFQETQYF
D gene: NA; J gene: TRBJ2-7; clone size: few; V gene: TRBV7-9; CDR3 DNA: TGTGCCAGCAGCTTAGCGACAGATTCCTCCTACGAGCAGTACTTC; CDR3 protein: CASSLATDSSYEQYF
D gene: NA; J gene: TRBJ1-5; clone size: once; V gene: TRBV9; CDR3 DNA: TGTGCCAGCAGCGTAGGAAATCAGCCCCAGCATTTT; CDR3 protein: CASSVGNQPQHF
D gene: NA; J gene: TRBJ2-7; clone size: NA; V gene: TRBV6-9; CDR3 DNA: TGTGCCAGCATGTGGGCCAGCGGCGAGCAGTACTTC; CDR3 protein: CASMWASGEQYF
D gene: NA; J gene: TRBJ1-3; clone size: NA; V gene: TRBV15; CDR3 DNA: TGTGCCACCAGCTCCATTCGGCAATCTGGAAACACCATATATTTT; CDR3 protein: CATSSIRQSGNTIYF
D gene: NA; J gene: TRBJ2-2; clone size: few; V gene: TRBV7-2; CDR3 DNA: TGTGCCAGCAACCCGACAGGTTGGGCCGGGGAGCTGTTTTTT; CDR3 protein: CASNPTGWAGELFF
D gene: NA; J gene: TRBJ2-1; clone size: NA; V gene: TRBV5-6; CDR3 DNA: TGTGCCAGCAGCTTGCGTTACCCCAATGAGCAGTTCTTC; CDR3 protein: CASSLRYPNEQFF
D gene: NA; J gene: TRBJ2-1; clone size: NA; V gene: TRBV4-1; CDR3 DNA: TGCGCCAGCAGCCAGACCCCCTTGAGGTCCTACAATGAGCAGTTCTTC; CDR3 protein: CASSQTPLRSYNEQFF
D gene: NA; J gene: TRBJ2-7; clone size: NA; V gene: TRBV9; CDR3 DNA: TGTGCCAGCAGCGTAGGGTACGAGCAGTACTTC; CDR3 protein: CASSVGYEQYF